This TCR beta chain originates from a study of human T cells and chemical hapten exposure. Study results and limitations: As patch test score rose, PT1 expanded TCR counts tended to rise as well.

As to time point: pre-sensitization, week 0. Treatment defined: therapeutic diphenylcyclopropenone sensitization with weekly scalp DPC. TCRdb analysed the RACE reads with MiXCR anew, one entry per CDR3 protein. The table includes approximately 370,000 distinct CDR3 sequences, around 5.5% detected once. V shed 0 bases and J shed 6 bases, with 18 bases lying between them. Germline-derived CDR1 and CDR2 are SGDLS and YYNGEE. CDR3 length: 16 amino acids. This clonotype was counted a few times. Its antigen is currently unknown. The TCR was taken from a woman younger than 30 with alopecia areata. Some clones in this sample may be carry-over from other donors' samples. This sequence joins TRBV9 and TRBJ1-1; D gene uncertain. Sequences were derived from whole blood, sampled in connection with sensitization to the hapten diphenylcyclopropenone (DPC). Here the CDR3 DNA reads TGTGCCAGCAGCGTAGTCCCCGGTTCGGGGATGTCTGAAGCTTTCTTT. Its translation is CASSVVPGSGMSEAFF.